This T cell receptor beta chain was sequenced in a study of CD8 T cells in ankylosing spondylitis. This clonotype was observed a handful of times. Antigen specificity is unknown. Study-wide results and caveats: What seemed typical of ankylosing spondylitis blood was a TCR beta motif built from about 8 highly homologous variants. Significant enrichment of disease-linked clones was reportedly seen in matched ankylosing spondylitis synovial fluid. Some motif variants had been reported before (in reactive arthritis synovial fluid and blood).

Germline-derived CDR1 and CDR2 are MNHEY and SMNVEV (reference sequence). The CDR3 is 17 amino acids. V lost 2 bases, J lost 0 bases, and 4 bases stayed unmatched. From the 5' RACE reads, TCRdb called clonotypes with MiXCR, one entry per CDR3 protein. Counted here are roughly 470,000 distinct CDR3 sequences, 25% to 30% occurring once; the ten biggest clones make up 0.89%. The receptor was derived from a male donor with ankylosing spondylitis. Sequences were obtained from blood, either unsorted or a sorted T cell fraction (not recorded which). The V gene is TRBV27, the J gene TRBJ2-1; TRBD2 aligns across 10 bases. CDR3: CASSLRLAGHSYNEQFF. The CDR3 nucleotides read TGTGCCAGCAGTTTAAGACTAGCGGGCCACTCCTACAATGAGCAGTTCTTC.